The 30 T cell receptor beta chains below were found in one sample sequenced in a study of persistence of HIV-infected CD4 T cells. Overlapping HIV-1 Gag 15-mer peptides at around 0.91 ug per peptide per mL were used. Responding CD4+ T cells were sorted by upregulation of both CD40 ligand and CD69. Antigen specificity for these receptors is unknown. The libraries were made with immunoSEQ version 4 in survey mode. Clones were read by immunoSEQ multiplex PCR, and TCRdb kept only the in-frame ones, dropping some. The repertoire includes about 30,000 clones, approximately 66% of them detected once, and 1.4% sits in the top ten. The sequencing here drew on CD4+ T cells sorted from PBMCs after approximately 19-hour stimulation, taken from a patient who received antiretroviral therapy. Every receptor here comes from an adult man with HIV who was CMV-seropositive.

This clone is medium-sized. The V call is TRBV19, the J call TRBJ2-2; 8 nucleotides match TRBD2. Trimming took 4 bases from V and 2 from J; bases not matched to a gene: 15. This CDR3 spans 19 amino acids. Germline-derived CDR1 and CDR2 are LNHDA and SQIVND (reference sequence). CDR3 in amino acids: CASSTPSRGAPSNTGELFF. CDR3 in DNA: TGTGCCAGTAGTACCCCCTCGCGGGGGGCGCCCTCCAACACCGGGGAGCTGTTTTTT.

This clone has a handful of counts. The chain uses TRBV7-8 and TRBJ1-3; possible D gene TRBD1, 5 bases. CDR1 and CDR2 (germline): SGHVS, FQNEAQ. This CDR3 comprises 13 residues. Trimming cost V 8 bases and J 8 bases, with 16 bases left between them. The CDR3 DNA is TGTGCCAGCGAGAGGTCATGGGGGGACACCATATATTTT. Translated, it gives CASERSWGDTIYF.

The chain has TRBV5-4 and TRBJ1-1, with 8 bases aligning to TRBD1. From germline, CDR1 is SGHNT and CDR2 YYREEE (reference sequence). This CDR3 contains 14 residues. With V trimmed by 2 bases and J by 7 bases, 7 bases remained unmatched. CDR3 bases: TGTGCCAGCAGCTTCGGGGACAGGATCGGTGAAGCTTTCTTT. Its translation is CASSFGDRIGEAFF.

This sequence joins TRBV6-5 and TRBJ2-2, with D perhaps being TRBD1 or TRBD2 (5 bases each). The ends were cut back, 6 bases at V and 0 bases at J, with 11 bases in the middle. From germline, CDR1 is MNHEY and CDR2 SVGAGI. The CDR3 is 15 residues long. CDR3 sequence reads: CASRPGATNTGELFF. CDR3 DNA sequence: TGTGCCAGCAGGCCCGGGGCTACGAACACCGGGGAGCTGTTTTTT.

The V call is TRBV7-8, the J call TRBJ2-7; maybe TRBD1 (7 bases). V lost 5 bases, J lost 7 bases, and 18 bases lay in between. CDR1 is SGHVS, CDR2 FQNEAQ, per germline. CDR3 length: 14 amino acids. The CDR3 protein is CASSPRRGLGEQYF. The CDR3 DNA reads TGTGCCAGCAGCCCGAGGAGGGGGCTAGGGGAGCAGTACTTC.

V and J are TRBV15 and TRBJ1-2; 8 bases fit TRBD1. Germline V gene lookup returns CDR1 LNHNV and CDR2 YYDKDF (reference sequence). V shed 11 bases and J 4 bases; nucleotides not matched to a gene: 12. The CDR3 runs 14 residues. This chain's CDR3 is CAVNSGQGTYGYTF. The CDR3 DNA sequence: TGTGCCGTCAATTCCGGACAGGGTACCTATGGCTACACCTTC.

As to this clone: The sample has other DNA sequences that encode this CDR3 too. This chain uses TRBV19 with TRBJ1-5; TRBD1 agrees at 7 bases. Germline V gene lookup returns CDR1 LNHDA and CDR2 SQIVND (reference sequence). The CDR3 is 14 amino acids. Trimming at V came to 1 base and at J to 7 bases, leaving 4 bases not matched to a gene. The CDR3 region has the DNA TGTGCCAGTAGTATAGCCCAGGGGGGCCAGCCCCAGCATTTT. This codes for CASSIAQGGQPQHF. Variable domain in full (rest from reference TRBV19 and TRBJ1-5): DGGITQSPKYLFRKEGQNVTLSCEQNLNHDAMYWYRQDPGQGLRLIYYSQIVNDFQKGDIAEGYSVSREKKESFPLTVTSAQKNPTAFYLCASSIAQGGQPQHFGDGTRLSIL.

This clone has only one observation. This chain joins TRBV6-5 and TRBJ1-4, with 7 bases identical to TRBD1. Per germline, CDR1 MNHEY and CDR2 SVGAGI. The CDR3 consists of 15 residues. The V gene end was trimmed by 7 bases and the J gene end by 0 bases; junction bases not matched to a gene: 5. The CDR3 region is CASIPTGATNEKLFF. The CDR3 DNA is TGTGCCAGCATTCCTACAGGGGCAACTAATGAAAAACTGTTTTTT.

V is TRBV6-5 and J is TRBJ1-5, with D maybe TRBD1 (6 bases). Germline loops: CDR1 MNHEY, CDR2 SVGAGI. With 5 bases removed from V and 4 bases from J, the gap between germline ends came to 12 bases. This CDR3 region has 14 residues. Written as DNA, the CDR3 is TGTGCCAGCAGTCCTGGACAGTTTAATCAGCCCCAGCATTTT. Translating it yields CASSPGQFNQPQHF.

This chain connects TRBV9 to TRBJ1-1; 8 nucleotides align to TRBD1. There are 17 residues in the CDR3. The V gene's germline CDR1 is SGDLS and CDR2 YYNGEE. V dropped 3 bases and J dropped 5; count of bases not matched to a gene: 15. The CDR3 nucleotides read TGTGCCAGCAGCGCCCCCCCCAGGGGGCGGGTTGATACTGAAGCTTTCTTT. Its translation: CASSAPPRGRVDTEAFF.

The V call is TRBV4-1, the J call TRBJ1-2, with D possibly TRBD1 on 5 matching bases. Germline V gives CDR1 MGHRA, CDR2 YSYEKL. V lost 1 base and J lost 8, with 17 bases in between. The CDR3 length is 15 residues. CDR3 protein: CASSQVTGTLGGYTF. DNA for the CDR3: TGCGCCAGCAGCCAAGTAACGGGGACCTTAGGCGGCTACACCTTC.

CDR3 sequence (DNA): TGTGCCAGCAGCCGGGACAGGGGCACAGATACGCAGTATTTT. It translates to CASSRDRGTDTQYF. The chain couples TRBV14 to TRBJ2-3; 9 bases are shared with TRBD1. The germline V gene encodes CDR1 SGHDN and CDR2 FVKESK. This CDR3 has 14 amino acids. V lost 4 bases and J lost 1; bases outside the gene matches: 0.

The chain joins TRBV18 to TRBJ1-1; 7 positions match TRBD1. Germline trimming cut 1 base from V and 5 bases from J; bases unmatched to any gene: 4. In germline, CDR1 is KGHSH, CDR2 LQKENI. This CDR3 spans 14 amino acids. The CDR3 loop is CASSPQGAQTEAFF. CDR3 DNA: TGTGCCAGCTCACCACAGGGGGCGCAGACTGAAGCTTTCTTT.

The CDR3 coding sequence is TGTGCCAGCAGCCAAGACCAGTATGAAGCTTTCTTT. The encoded protein is CASSQDQYEAFF. This chain joins TRBV4-2 and TRBJ1-1; D is unclear. CDR1 is LGHNA, CDR2 YNFKEQ, per germline. The CDR3 extends over 12 amino acids. Trimming shortened V by 0 bases and J by 7 bases, and 6 bases separated the two germline ends.

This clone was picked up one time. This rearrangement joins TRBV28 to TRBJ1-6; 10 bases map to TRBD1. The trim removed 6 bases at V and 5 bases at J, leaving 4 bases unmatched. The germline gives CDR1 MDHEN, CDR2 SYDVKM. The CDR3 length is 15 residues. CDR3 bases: TGTGCCAGCAGACCGGGACAGGGGAATAATTCACCCCTCCACTTT. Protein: CASRPGQGNNSPLHF.

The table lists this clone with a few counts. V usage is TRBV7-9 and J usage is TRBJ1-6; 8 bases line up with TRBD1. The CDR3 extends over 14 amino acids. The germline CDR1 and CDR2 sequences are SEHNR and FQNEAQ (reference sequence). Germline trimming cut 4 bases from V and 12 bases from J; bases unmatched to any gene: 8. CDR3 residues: CASSSGQGSRPLHF. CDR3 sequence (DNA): TGTGCCAGCAGCTCCGGACAGGGCTCGCGACCCCTCCACTTT. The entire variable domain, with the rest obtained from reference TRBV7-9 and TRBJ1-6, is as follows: DTGVSQNPRHKITKRGQNVTFRCDPISEHNRLYWYRQTLGQGPEFLTYFQNEAQLEKSRLLSDRFSAERPKGSFSTLEIQRTEQGDSAMYLCASSSGQGSRPLHFGNGTRLTVT.

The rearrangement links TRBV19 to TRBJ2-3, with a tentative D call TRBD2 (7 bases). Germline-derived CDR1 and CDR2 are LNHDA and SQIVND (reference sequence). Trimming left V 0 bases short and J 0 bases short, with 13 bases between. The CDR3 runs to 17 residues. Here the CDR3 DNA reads TGTGCCAGTAGTATAGATTTGGGGGGGGCGAGCACAGATACGCAGTATTTT. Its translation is CASSIDLGGASTDTQYF.

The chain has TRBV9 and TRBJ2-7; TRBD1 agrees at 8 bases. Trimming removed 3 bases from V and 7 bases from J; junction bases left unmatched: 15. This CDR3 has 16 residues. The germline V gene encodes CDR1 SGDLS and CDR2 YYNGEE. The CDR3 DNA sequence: TGTGCCAGCAGCGCCTATACACCGGGACAGGCTTCGGAGCAGTACTTC. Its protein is CASSAYTPGQASEQYF.

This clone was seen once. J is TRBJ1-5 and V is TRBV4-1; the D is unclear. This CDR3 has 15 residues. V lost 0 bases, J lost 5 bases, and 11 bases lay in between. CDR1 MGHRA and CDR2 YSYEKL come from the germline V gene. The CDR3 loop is CASSQDSRLYQPQHF. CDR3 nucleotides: TGCGCCAGCAGCCAAGATAGTCGGTTATATCAGCCCCAGCATTTT.

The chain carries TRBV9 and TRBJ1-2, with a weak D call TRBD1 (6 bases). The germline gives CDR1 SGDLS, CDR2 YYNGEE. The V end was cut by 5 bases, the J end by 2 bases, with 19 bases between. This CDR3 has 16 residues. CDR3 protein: CASSQLGAGVNYGYTF. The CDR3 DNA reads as TGTGCCAGCAGTCAGCTGGGGGCAGGGGTCAACTATGGCTACACCTTC.

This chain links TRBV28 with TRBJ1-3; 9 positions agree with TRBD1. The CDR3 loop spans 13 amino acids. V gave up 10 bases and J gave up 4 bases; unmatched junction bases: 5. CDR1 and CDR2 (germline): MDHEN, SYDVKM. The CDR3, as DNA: TGTGCCACTGGGACAGGGTCCGGAAACACCATATATTTT. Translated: CATGTGSGNTIYF.

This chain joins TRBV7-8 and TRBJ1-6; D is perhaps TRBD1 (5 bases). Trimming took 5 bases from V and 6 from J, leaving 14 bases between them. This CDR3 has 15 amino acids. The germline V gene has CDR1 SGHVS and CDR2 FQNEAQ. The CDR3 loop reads CASSTRGEGNSPLHF. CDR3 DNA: TGTGCCAGCAGCACTCGGGGGGAAGGTAATTCACCCCTCCACTTT. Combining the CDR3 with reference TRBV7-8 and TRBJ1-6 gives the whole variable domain GAGVSQSPRYKVAKRGQDVALRCDPISGHVSLFWYQQALGQGPEFLTYFQNEAQLDKSGLPSDRFFAERPEGSVSTLKIQRTQQEDSAVYLCASSTRGEGNSPLHFGNGTRLTVT.

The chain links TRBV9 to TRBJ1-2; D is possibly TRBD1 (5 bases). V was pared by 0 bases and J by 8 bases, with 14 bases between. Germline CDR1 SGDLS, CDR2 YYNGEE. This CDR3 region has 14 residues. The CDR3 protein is CASSVDYPRAGYTF. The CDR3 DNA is TGTGCCAGCAGCGTAGATTATCCCAGGGCCGGCTACACCTTC. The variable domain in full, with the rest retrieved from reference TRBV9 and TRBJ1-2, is DSGVTQTPKHLITATGQRVTLRCSPRSGDLSVYWYQQSLDQGLQFLIQYYNGEERAKGNILERFSAQQFPDLHSELNLSSLELGDSALYFCASSVDYPRAGYTFGSGTRLTVV.

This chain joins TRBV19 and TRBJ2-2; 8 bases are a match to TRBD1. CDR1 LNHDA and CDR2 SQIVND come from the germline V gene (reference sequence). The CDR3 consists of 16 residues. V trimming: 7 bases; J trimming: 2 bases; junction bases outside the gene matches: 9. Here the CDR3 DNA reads TGTGCCAGTAATCTCTTAGGACAGGGAAACACCGGGGAGCTGTTTTTT. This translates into CASNLLGQGNTGELFF.

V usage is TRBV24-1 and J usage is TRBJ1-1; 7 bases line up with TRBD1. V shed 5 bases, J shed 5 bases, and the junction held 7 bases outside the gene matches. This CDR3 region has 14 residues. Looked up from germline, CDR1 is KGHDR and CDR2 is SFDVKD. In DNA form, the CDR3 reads TGTGCCACCAGTGCAGCTACAGGGGTAACTGAAGCTTTCTTT. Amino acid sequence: CATSAATGVTEAFF.

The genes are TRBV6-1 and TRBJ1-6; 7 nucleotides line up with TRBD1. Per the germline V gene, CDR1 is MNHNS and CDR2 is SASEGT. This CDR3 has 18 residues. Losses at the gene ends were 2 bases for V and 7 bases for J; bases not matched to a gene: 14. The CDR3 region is CASSERTGQPFINSPLHF. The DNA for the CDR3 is TGTGCCAGCAGTGAAAGGACGGGACAGCCGTTCATCAATTCACCCCTCCACTTT.

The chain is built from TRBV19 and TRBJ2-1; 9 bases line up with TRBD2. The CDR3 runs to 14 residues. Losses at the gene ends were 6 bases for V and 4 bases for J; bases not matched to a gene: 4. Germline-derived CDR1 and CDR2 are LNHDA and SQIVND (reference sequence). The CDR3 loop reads CASRGTSGYNEQFF. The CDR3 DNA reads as TGTGCCAGTAGGGGAACTAGCGGGTACAATGAGCAGTTCTTC.

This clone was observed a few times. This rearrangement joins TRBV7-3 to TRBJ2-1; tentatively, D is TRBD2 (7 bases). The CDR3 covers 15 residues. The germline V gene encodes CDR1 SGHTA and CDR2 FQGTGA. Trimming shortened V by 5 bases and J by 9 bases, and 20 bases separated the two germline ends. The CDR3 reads CASSAPRGGGSEQFF. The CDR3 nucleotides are TGTGCCAGCAGCGCCCCGAGAGGCGGGGGCAGTGAGCAGTTCTTC. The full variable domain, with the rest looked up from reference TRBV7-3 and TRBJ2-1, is GAGVSQTPSNKVTEKGKYVELRCDPISGHTALYWYRQSLGQGPEFLIYFQGTGAADDSGLPNDRFFAVRPEGSVSTLKIQRTERGDSAVYLCASSAPRGGGSEQFFGPGTRLTVL.

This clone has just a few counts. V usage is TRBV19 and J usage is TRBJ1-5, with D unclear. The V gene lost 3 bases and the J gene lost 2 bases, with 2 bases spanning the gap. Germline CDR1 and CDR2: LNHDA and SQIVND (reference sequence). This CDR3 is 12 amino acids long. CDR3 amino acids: CASSMGNQPQHF. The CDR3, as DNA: TGTGCCAGTAGTATGGGCAATCAGCCCCAGCATTTT.

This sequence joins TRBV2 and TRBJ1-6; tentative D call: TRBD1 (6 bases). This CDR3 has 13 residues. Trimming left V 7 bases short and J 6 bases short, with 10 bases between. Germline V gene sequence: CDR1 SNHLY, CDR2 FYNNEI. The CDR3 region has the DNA TGTGCCAGCAACTGGGACACTAATTCACCCCTCCACTTT. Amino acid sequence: CASNWDTNSPLHF.